The next 18 T cell receptor beta chains were all read from a single sample in a study of long-term antiretroviral therapy in people with HIV (dated by TCRdb to between 2021 and 2024). Sequencing of the TRB variable region was done with the immunoSEQ hsTCRB v3.0 assay at survey level resolution. Drawn from immuneACCESS, this table holds only the in-frame rearrangements with V and J called that TCRdb kept. Clones are partly lost; checked studies trace under half to an unresolved V gene and leave the rest unexplained. The sample table shows 35,000 to 45,000 clones, and around three quarters are seen once. The ten largest clones add up to under 6.5% of the sample. The specimen was unsorted PBMCs, collected 3.4 years after starting antiretroviral therapy. These receptors were taken from a man aged 30-40 years with HIV.

The rearrangement links TRBV5-1 to TRBJ2-1; D possibly corresponds to TRBD1 (6 bases). Germline V gene data show CDR1 as SGHRS and CDR2 as YFSETQ. V was trimmed by 3 bases and J by 4 bases, leaving 11 bases between them. The length of the CDR3 is 14 residues. The CDR3 region has the DNA TGCGCCAGCAGCTCAGGACAGTTTTACAATGAGCAGTTCTTC. Amino acids: CASSSGQFYNEQFF.

The V gene is TRBV19, the J gene TRBJ1-3; D unresolved. The CDR3 loop spans 14 amino acids. The ends were cut back, 2 bases at V and 4 bases at J, with 9 bases in the middle. Germline V CDR1 and CDR2: LNHDA, SQIVND (reference sequence). As DNA, the CDR3 is TGTGCCAGTAGTATAAATGGTCCCGGAAACACCATATATTTT. Amino acids: CASSINGPGNTIYF.

The chain joins TRBV5-1 to TRBJ2-7, with D possibly being TRBD1 or TRBD2 (5 bases each). V was trimmed by 4 bases and J by 2 bases, leaving 16 bases between them. Germline V CDR1 and CDR2: SGHRS, YFSETQ. The CDR3 runs to 15 residues. The CDR3 DNA is TGCGCCAGCAGCCTGGAGACTACGGGGCCCTACGAGCAGTACTTC. Translated, it gives CASSLETTGPYEQYF.

The table lists this clone with a count of one. This chain connects TRBV6-1 to TRBJ2-7; D may match TRBD1 or TRBD2 (5 bases each). This CDR3 region has 15 residues. The ends were cut back, 4 bases at V and 3 bases at J, with 16 bases in the middle. Germline V CDR1 and CDR2: MNHNS, SASEGT. The CDR3 nucleotides read TGTGCCAGCAGTGGAACATCCGGGACCGGCTACGAGCAGTACTTC. This gives the protein CASSGTSGTGYEQYF.

This sequence joins TRBV10-3 and TRBJ2-7; 8 bases are a match to TRBD1. The germline gives CDR1 ENHRY, CDR2 SYGVKD. The CDR3 runs 15 residues. J was trimmed by 4 bases and V by 5 bases; bases with no gene match: 10. CDR3 in DNA: TGTGCCATCAGTCCCCCCCGGACAGGGTCTTACGAGCAGTACTTC. Translating it yields CAISPPRTGSYEQYF.

CDR3 in amino acids: CASSPGGAGTDTQYF. The CDR3 DNA reads TGTGCCAGCAGCCCAGGGGGCGCTGGCACAGATACGCAGTATTTT. This sequence joins TRBV5-4 and TRBJ2-3, with 8 positions matching TRBD1. V dropped 4 bases and J dropped 1; count of bases not matched to a gene: 5. The V gene's germline CDR1 is SGHNT and CDR2 YYREEE (reference sequence). This CDR3 spans 15 amino acids. Together with reference TRBV5-4 and TRBJ2-3, the CDR3 gives the full variable domain: ETGVTQSPTHLIKTRGQQVTLRCSSQSGHNTVSWYQQALGQGPQFIFQYYREEENGRGNFPPRFSGLQFPNYSSELNVNALELDDSALYLCASSPGGAGTDTQYFGPGTRLTVL.

The chain has TRBV11-2 and TRBJ1-4; D might be TRBD1 (5 bases). Germline V gives CDR1 SGHAT, CDR2 FQNNGV. The germline V and J ends were trimmed by 4 bases and 7 bases, with 13 bases remaining between them. The CDR3 is made up of 14 amino acids. CDR3 coding DNA: TGTGCCAGCAGCTACCAGGGAATGGGTGAAAAACTGTTTTTT. Translating it yields CASSYQGMGEKLFF. The variable domain in full, with the rest retrieved from reference TRBV11-2 and TRBJ1-4, is EAGVAQSPRYKIIEKRQSVAFWCNPISGHATLYWYQQILGQGPKLLIQFQNNGVVDDSQLPKDRFSAERLKGVDSTLKIQPAKLEDSAVYLCASSYQGMGEKLFFGSGTQLSVL.

The chain links TRBV27 to TRBJ2-6, with D perhaps matching TRBD1 or TRBD2 (5 bases each). V was clipped by 3 bases and J by 2 bases, with 8 bases between them. This CDR3 has 15 amino acids. Germline lookup yields CDR1 MNHEY and CDR2 SMNVEV (reference sequence). This chain's CDR3 is CASSLGDPGANVLTF. The DNA for the CDR3 is TGTGCCAGCAGTTTGGGGGATCCTGGGGCCAACGTCCTGACTTTC.

The V gene is TRBV19, the J gene TRBJ2-1; 7 bases match TRBD2. The germline V gene has CDR1 LNHDA and CDR2 SQIVND (reference sequence). Trimming removed 7 bases from V and 3 bases from J; junction bases left unmatched: 15. The CDR3 covers 17 residues. The CDR3 reads CASIPRSGGGLYNEQFF. In DNA form, the CDR3 reads TGTGCCAGTATCCCCCGTTCTGGGGGGGGTCTCTACAATGAGCAGTTCTTC.

This chain links TRBV19 with TRBJ2-7; D call uncertain. The length of the CDR3 is 17 residues. Trimming removed 3 bases at V and 4 bases at J, with 22 bases between. The germline V gene encodes CDR1 LNHDA and CDR2 SQIVND (reference sequence). The CDR3 loop is CASSILFAPDALYEQYF. Written as DNA, the CDR3 is TGTGCCAGTAGTATCCTTTTCGCTCCGGACGCGTTATACGAGCAGTACTTC.

The gene calls are TRBV15 and TRBJ1-4; a weak D match, TRBD1 (6 bases). The CDR3 sequence is 15 residues long. Between the trimmed V and J ends, which lost 3 bases and 4 bases, there was a span of 12 bases. Germline V gene data show CDR1 as LNHNV and CDR2 as YYDKDF (reference sequence). The DNA of the CDR3 is TGTGCCACCAGCAGCCCTCGGGGGCTTAATGAAAAACTGTTTTTT. Its translation is CATSSPRGLNEKLFF.

The chain has TRBV7-6 and TRBJ2-3; 9 bases fit TRBD1. This CDR3 is 16 amino acids long. The junction had 8 bases not matched to a gene; V was cut back by 5 bases and J by 2 bases. The germline CDR1 and CDR2 sequences are SGHVS and FNYEAQ. CDR3 sequence (DNA): TGTGCCAGCAGCCTTACCCGGGACAGGGTCACAGATACGCAGTATTTT. Protein product: CASSLTRDRVTDTQYF.

The count of this clone is one. This chain joins TRBV29-1 and TRBJ2-2; D unclear. V lost 7 bases, J lost 1 base, and 10 bases lay in between. The CDR3 consists of 13 residues. Germline CDR1 reads SQVTM; CDR2 reads ANQGSEA. This CDR3 reads CSGRTQNTGELFF. As DNA, the CDR3 is TGCAGCGGCAGGACGCAGAACACCGGGGAGCTGTTTTTT.

This clone occurred a few times. The rearrangement joins TRBV9 to TRBJ2-7; 7 bases are shared with TRBD2. The CDR3 is 15 residues long. V dropped 0 bases and J dropped 2; count of bases not matched to a gene: 5. CDR1 and CDR2 (germline): SGDLS, YYNGEE. The CDR3 region is CASSVGGGSTYEQYF. The CDR3 coding sequence is TGTGCCAGCAGCGTAGGGGGCGGGAGCACCTACGAGCAGTACTTC.

This sequence joins TRBV19 and TRBJ1-3; D possibly corresponds to TRBD1 (6 bases). This CDR3 spans 14 amino acids. Trimming stripped 6 bases from V and 2 bases from J, with 11 bases between. The germline gives CDR1 LNHDA, CDR2 SQIVND (reference sequence). The CDR3 nucleotides read TGTGCCAGTAGCGGGGGCATTCCTGGAAACACCATATATTTT. Encoded protein: CASSGGIPGNTIYF.

The V gene is TRBV5-1, the J gene TRBJ2-2, with D perhaps being TRBD1 or TRBD2 (5 bases each). CDR3 length: 17 amino acids. Germline CDR1 and CDR2: SGHRS and YFSETQ. V lost 7 bases and J lost 0, with 19 bases in between. In DNA, the CDR3 is TGCGCCAGCGGCCCTTCCGGGGCAGCCGCGAACACCGGGGAGCTGTTTTTT. Translation gives CASGPSGAAANTGELFF.

The genes are TRBV4-1 and TRBJ1-1; 7 bases are a match to TRBD1. The CDR3 has 14 amino acids. Germline loops: CDR1 MGHRA, CDR2 YSYEKL. V trimming: 4 bases; J trimming: 5 bases; junction bases outside the gene matches: 7. CDR3: CASSPLAQGTEAFF. The CDR3, as DNA: TGCGCCAGCAGCCCTTTGGCACAGGGGACTGAAGCTTTCTTT.

This clone was counted a few times. V and J are TRBV7-9 and TRBJ2-2; D is undetermined. The CDR3 has 15 residues. Trimming cost V 3 bases and J 0 bases, with 8 bases left between them. The V gene's germline CDR1 is SEHNR and CDR2 FQNEAQ (reference sequence). The CDR3, as DNA: TGTGCCAGCAGCTTTCAAACAGCGAACACCGGGGAGCTGTTTTTT. Translating gives CASSFQTANTGELFF. The complete variable domain, with remaining parts taken from reference TRBV7-9 and TRBJ2-2, reads DTGVSQNPRHKITKRGQNVTFRCDPISEHNRLYWYRQTLGQGPEFLTYFQNEAQLEKSRLLSDRFSAERPKGSFSTLEIQRTEQGDSAMYLCASSFQTANTGELFFGEGSRLTVL.